The 5 T cell receptor beta chains below all came from one sample that was sequenced in a study of blood T cell repertoires in COVID-19. Only in-frame clones appear in the TCRdb table, and some are missing; sequencing was by immunoSEQ multiplex PCR. Of roughly 100,000 clones listed, roughly 76% are singletons. Sequencing input: peripheral blood. These receptors originate from a woman in her 70s with acute or convalescent COVID-19.

This chain connects TRBV19 to TRBJ2-5, with TRBD2 matching over 8 bases. The junction had 7 bases not matched to a gene; V was cut back by 3 bases and J by 4 bases. Germline loops: CDR1 LNHDA, CDR2 SQIVND (reference sequence). This CDR3 spans 15 amino acids. In nucleotides, the CDR3 is TGTGCCAGTAGTATCCGTAGCGGGGAGCTAGAGACCCAGTACTTC. Its protein product is CASSIRSGELETQYF.

This clone appeared a single time. The J gene is TRBJ2-1, the V gene TRBV7-2, with D tentatively TRBD2 (5 bases). CDR1 and CDR2 (germline): SGHTA, FQGNSA. Trimming removed 3 bases from V and 8 bases from J, with 11 bases in between. The CDR3 has 13 amino acids. In DNA, the CDR3 is TGTGCCAGCAGCTTCCGCTCGAGGGATGAGCAGTTCTTC. Protein product: CASSFRSRDEQFF.

The chain recombines TRBV7-3 with TRBJ2-3; 10 bases fit TRBD2. V lost 1 base and J lost 6; bases outside the gene matches: 10. The CDR3 totals 17 residues. CDR1 and CDR2 from the germline V gene are SGHTA and FQGTGA. In DNA form, the CDR3 reads TGTGCCAGCAGCTTAAACAAAGCGGGAGGGCCGGGGGATACGCAGTATTTT. It is translated as CASSLNKAGGPGDTQYF.

This chain links TRBV6-5 with TRBJ2-1, with 10 bases lining up with TRBD2. The V gene end was trimmed by 2 bases and the J gene end by 7 bases; junction bases not matched to a gene: 2. The CDR3 is 14 residues long. CDR1 MNHEY and CDR2 SVGAGI come from the germline V gene. This chain's CDR3 is CASSYELAGNEQFF. Written as DNA, the CDR3 is TGTGCCAGCAGTTACGAACTAGCGGGGAATGAGCAGTTCTTC.

This chain joins TRBV14 and TRBJ2-3; D is possibly TRBD2 (6 bases). The CDR3 is made up of 13 amino acids. Per germline, CDR1 SGHDN and CDR2 FVKESK. V lost 3 bases and J 4 bases, leaving 8 bases between the germline ends. CDR3 coding DNA: TGTGCCAGCAGCCATTGGGGGGCAGATACGCAGTATTTT. It specifies CASSHWGADTQYF.